In this sample, the clone carrying this T cell receptor (beta chain) turned up many times. Its antigen is unknown. Germline V gives CDR1 MNHEY, CDR2 SVGAGI. The CDR3 contains 13 residues. Trimming at V came to 0 bases and at J to 11 bases, leaving 2 bases not matched to a gene. The sample comes from a study of blood T cells in healthy people across ages. Study observations and caveats: With age, beta diversity per million T cells declined roughly linearly, significantly by 30 to 50.

A second PCR, run for roughly 7 to 11 cycles, used a sample-barcoded 5' primer plus a J-beta primer mix. With 12 random nucleotides, a template-switch adaptor tagged each individual cDNA molecule. Via MiXCR, TCRdb re-called the 5' RACE reads, giving one row per CDR3 protein. The sample holds hundreds of thousands of distinct CDR3 sequences, about 28% seen once. This chain connects TRBV6-5 to TRBJ2-4; TRBD1 agrees at 9 bases. Sequencing input: blood. The clonotype comes from a woman older than 75 in good health. CDR3 region: CASSYSGQGFQYF. DNA for the CDR3: TGTGCCAGCAGTTACTCGGGACAGGGTTTTCAGTACTTC.